Reported below is one T cell receptor (beta chain). The sample is drawn from a study of cytomegalovirus exposure and HLA in healthy donors. The PCR was carried out with 60 Vbeta primers and 13 Jbeta primers. Profiling relied on immunoSEQ multiplex PCR, and the TCRdb table lists in-frame clones only, not all of them. The sample holds tens of thousands of clones; approximately 79% are singletons and the top ten take 2.5%. The CDR3 spans 15 residues. CDR1 and CDR2 from the germline V gene are SGDLS and YYNGEE. V lost 3 bases and J 2 bases, leaving 11 bases between the germline ends. This chain links TRBV9 with TRBJ2-2; maybe TRBD2 (7 bases). The sequence was obtained from a man between 25 and 39 years old in good health and CMV-seronegative. The sequencing input was PBMCs. DNA of the CDR3: TGTGCCAGCAGCGGGGGGGGACAAAACACCGGGGAGCTGTTTTTT. It specifies CASSGGGQNTGELFF.